This T cell receptor beta chain was captured in a study of blood T cell repertoires in COVID-19 (dated by TCRdb to the early 2020s). Context from the whole study: Samples from collaborators originated in the United States, Italy and Spain and spanned both the acute and convalescent phases of COVID-19. A de-identified subject ID, COVID-19 status, age in years and sex were almost always included in the sample metadata. The prospective study material was composed of cDNA or gDNA derived from T cells, B-cell-depleted T cells, or PBMCs. Deeply sampled blood TCRbeta repertoires from subjects exposed to, actively infected with, or recovered from COVID-19 were included in the dataset. The samples were drawn from the first 160 participants of the ongoing ImmuneRACE study and from 1,254 subjects provided by 6 global collaborators. Where available, HLA class I and class II types were taken from metadata supplied by the sample provider and were not determined by assay-based typing. The repertoires were made available in a free public database intended to serve as a resource for research on the immune response to SARS-CoV-2. Study-level results and caveats: The amount of clinical and demographic metadata varied by source and participant and was provided uncurated.

V is cut back by 5 bases and J by 0 bases, with 8 bases in the junction unmatched. Looking up the germline V gene yields CDR1 SQVTM and CDR2 ANQGSEA. The CDR3, from cysteine to phenylalanine, totals 17 residues. Of the read, only the CDR3 DNA is kept; its 51 bases are in frame from base 1. TCRbeta CDR3 regions were amplified from genomic DNA using the immunoSEQ Assay, a bias-controlled multiplex PCR. As for how the authors treated the data: Within the assay, amplification of reference gene primers was used to estimate how many nucleated cells each sample contained. To quantify the absolute abundance of each unique TCRbeta CDR3 rearrangement, sequence reads were collapsed and filtered. For each sample, productive Simpson clonality was calculated as the square root of Simpson's diversity index over productive rearrangements. TCRdb took over this immuneACCESS table, retaining in-frame rearrangements with V and J assigned. Such tables are incomplete; in checked studies, under half of the missing clones stem from an unresolved V gene, and the remainder is unexplained. That table furnishes V, J and clone size, whereas the DNA furnished D and trimming. This sample is represented by about 48,000 clones; roughly 82% of them were singletons. Roughly 7.7% of the sample rests with the top ten.

A remark on this clone: It has no known antigen specificity. No qualities accompany the bases; no much larger clone lies one base away.

Each collaborating institution followed its own protocols to collect whole blood in K2EDTA tubes. For TCRbeta analysis, collaborators shipped samples as frozen whole blood, isolated PBMCs, or DNA extracted from either of those sample types. Sequencing was carried out using peripheral blood. The source is a man aged 35 to 55 with acute or convalescent COVID-19. Recombination linked TRBV29-1 to TRBJ2-3; 13 bases in the middle match TRBD2. The nucleotide sequence is given as TGCAGCGTTAGCGGACTAGCGGGGGACCTAAGCACAGATACGCAGTATTTT. Its translation reads: CSVSGLAGDLSTDTQYF.